Listed below are T cell receptor beta chains from one sample, sequenced in a study of blood T cell repertoires in COVID-19. Sequencing used immunoSEQ multiplex PCR; TCRdb keeps in-frame clones, though not all of them. The profile shows approximately 450,000 clones, 85% to 90% of them singletons. Sequencing was done on a sample of peripheral blood. The receptors here all came from a woman aged 25 to 39 with acute or convalescent COVID-19. Each CDR3 is given with its conserved first and last residue. Fields, in order: V gene, clone size, D gene, J gene, CDR3 protein, CDR3 DNA. A D gene is named only where the DNA matches it firmly. For some rows the clone size is stated as once, few or many, or as a class when expanded; others skip it.

>TRBV6-1|NA|NA|TRBJ2-7
CASSDSLNYEQYF
TGTGCCAGCAGTGACAGTTTGAACTACGAGCAGTACTTC
>TRBV5-3|few|TRBD1|TRBJ1-2
CARSFRRDRLKGNYGYTF
TGTGCCAGAAGCTTTCGCCGGGACAGGCTTAAGGGAAACTATGGCTACACCTTC
>TRBV10-1|NA|TRBD2|TRBJ2-3
CASSEGLAAHTDTQYF
TGCGCCAGCAGTGAAGGACTAGCGGCCCACACAGATACGCAGTATTTT
>TRBV3-1/TRBV3-2|NA|TRBD2|TRBJ2-1
CASSQGWTSGGRHNEQFF
TGTGCCAGCAGCCAAGGTTGGACTAGCGGGGGGAGGCACAATGAGCAGTTCTTC
>TRBV7-7|NA|NA|TRBJ1-3
CASSLGPGEYGNTIYF
TGTGCCAGCAGCTTAGGTCCGGGGGAGTATGGAAACACCATATATTTT
>TRBV6-5|once|TRBD1|TRBJ2-7
CASRPGQGAYEQYF
TGTGCCAGCAGACCGGGACAGGGGGCCTACGAGCAGTACTTC
>TRBV5-1|few|NA|TRBJ2-3
CASSLDTQGATQYF
TGCGCCAGCAGCTTGGATACCCAGGGTGCTACGCAGTATTTT
>TRBV28|NA|NA|TRBJ1-2
CASSQGPGDGYTF
TGTGCCAGCAGCCAAGGACCGGGGGATGGCTACACCTTC
>TRBV19|NA|NA|TRBJ2-6
CASSKRSGANVLTF
TGTGCCAGTAGTAAGCGGTCTGGGGCCAACGTCCTGACTTTC
>TRBV7-9|NA|NA|TRBJ1-1
CASSLAGVSTEAFF
TGTGCCAGCAGCTTAGCAGGGGTGAGCACTGAAGCTTTCTTT
>TRBV12-5|NA|TRBD2|TRBJ2-3
CASGSPPGTTTDTQYF
TGTGCTAGTGGTTCCCCCCCAGGGACTACCACAGATACGCAGTATTTT
>TRBV7-9|NA|NA|TRBJ2-7
CASSFQNYEQYF
TGTGCCAGCAGCTTTCAGAACTACGAGCAGTACTTC
>TRBV27|NA|TRBD2|TRBJ2-1
CASSLGTSWYNEQFF
TGTGCCAGCAGTTTGGGGACTAGCTGGTACAATGAGCAGTTCTTC
>TRBV7-9|once|TRBD1|TRBJ2-7
CASSFDPGQGVREQYF
TGTGCCAGCAGCTTCGACCCTGGACAGGGGGTGCGCGAGCAGTACTTC
>TRBV5-4|few|NA|TRBJ2-5
CASSLLARGSETQYF
TGTGCCAGCAGCTTGCTCGCGAGGGGGTCAGAGACCCAGTACTTC
>TRBV11-3|NA|TRBD2|TRBJ2-2
CASNLSRGAYTGELFF
TGTGCCAGCAACCTCTCGCGGGGGGCCTACACCGGGGAGCTGTTTTTT
>TRBV27|NA|TRBD1|TRBJ1-1
CASRLDRGNTEAFF
TGTGCCAGCAGACTTGACAGGGGAAACACTGAAGCTTTCTTT
>TRBV2|NA|TRBD2|TRBJ2-5
CASGRTSQAAQYF
TGTGCCAGCGGTCGGACTAGCCAGGCGGCCCAGTACTTC
>TRBV19|NA|TRBD1|TRBJ1-3
CASTTRDRHSGNTIYF
TGTGCCAGTACCACACGGGACAGACACTCTGGAAACACCATATATTTT
>TRBV7-3|NA|NA|TRBJ2-2
CASSFGSNTGELFF
TGTGCCAGCAGCTTCGGGTCGAACACCGGGGAGCTGTTTTTT
>TRBV6-1|once|NA|TRBJ2-7
CASSEDGNGAYEQYF
TGTGCCAGCAGTGAAGACGGCAACGGGGCCTACGAGCAGTACTTC
>TRBV14|NA|NA|TRBJ2-3
CASSQDPSYTDTQYF
TGTGCCAGCAGCCAAGATCCCAGTTACACAGATACGCAGTATTTT
>TRBV28|once|TRBD1|TRBJ1-2
CASRGDRGAHPYGYTF
TGTGCCAGCAGGGGGGACAGGGGAGCCCATCCCTATGGCTACACCTTC
>TRBV7-6|few|NA|TRBJ1-6
CASSMRSQGFGSPLHF
TGTGCCAGCAGCATGAGATCGCAGGGGTTTGGTTCACCCCTCCACTTT
>TRBV14|NA|NA|TRBJ2-1
CASSPQRGGQQFF
TGTGCCAGCAGCCCGCAAAGGGGGGGCCAGCAGTTCTTC
>TRBV5-4|NA|TRBD1|TRBJ2-5
CASSPPGQRETQYF
TGTGCCAGCAGCCCCCCGGGACAGAGAGAGACCCAGTACTTC
>TRBV28|NA|TRBD1|TRBJ2-6
CAITGVRGANVLTF
TGTGCCATTACAGGGGTGCGTGGGGCCAACGTCCTGACTTTC
>TRBV6-5|NA|NA|TRBJ1-2
CASTKRGGNYGYTF
TGTGCCAGCACAAAACGAGGGGGAAACTATGGCTACACCTTC
>TRBV6-1|NA|NA|TRBJ2-5
CASSEGRGGQYF
TGTGCCAGCAGTGAGGGGAGAGGTGGCCAGTACTTC
>TRBV2|NA|NA|TRBJ2-2
CASSPQGTGELFF
TGTGCCAGCAGTCCACAGGGAACCGGGGAGCTGTTTTTT
>TRBV2|NA|NA|TRBJ2-6
CASNTELQGAGANVLTF
TGTGCCAGCAATACTGAGCTACAGGGCGCGGGGGCCAACGTCCTGACTTTC
>TRBV6-2/TRBV6-3|NA|NA|TRBJ2-2
CASSYSTRLTGELFF
TGTGCCAGCAGTTACTCGACTCGGCTCACCGGGGAGCTGTTTTTT
>TRBV13|NA|TRBD1|TRBJ2-2
CASSGTGTGGTGELFF
TGTGCCAGCAGCGGCACCGGGACAGGGGGCACCGGGGAGCTGTTTTTT
>TRBV28|once|NA|TRBJ2-5
CASTTRSWETQYF
TGTGCCAGCACCACCCGGAGCTGGGAGACCCAGTACTTC
>TRBV9|NA|NA|TRBJ1-2
CASSVDSGSNYGYTF
TGTGCCAGCAGCGTAGATTCGGGGTCCAACTATGGCTACACCTTC
>TRBV5-6|NA|NA|TRBJ2-7
CASSSGVSAYEQYF
TGTGCCAGCAGCTCAGGGGTTTCCGCCTACGAGCAGTACTTC
>TRBV2|many|NA|TRBJ1-1
CASIRGLHTEAFF
TGTGCCAGCATACGGGGGTTGCACACTGAAGCTTTCTTT